Presented here are 5 T cell receptor beta chains from one specimen sequenced in a study of cytomegalovirus exposure and HLA in healthy donors. The PCR used 60 Vbeta and 13 Jbeta primers. TCRdb's table, derived via immunoSEQ multiplex PCR, lists solely in-frame clones and lacks some. Its clone listing holds 180,000 or so clones. Sequencing was performed on PBMCs. Every receptor here comes from a boy younger than 18 in good health and CMV-seronegative.

CDR3 bases: TGCGCCAGCAGCCAAGTCCCTAGCGGGGCCACAGATACGCAGTATTTT. It translates to CASSQVPSGATDTQYF. The chain links TRBV4-1 to TRBJ2-3; TRBD2 agrees at 9 bases. V lost 1 base, J lost 2 bases, and 4 bases stayed unmatched. This CDR3 has 16 amino acids. From germline, CDR1 is MGHRA and CDR2 YSYEKL.

The rearrangement uses TRBV6-5 and TRBJ1-2; no clear D. Germline V lookup: CDR1 MNHEY, CDR2 SVGAGI. The CDR3 is 13 residues long. The V end lost 4 bases, the J end lost 10 bases, and 16 bases lay between the germline ends. The chain's CDR3 is CASSSGGSGYYTF. CDR3 nucleotide sequence: TGTGCCAGCAGTTCCGGAGGGTCGGGTTACTACACCTTC.

The chain combines TRBV15 with TRBJ1-5, with 8 nucleotides matching TRBD1. This CDR3 region has 16 residues. In germline, CDR1 is LNHNV, CDR2 YYDKDF (reference sequence). V lost 6 bases to trimming and J lost 7 bases; unmatched junction nucleotides: 14. The CDR3: CATSSRGQGDRQPQHF. The CDR3 nucleotides read TGTGCCACCAGTAGTCGAGGACAGGGAGACAGGCAGCCCCAGCATTTT.

This chain connects TRBV25-1 to TRBJ2-1; the match to TRBD2 covers 8 bases. The CDR3 extends over 15 amino acids. Germline V gives CDR1 MGHDK, CDR2 SYGVNS. After removal of 1 base from V and 5 bases from J, the junction contained 4 bases not matched to a gene. The CDR3 region is CASSESWRGDNEQFF. In DNA, the CDR3 is TGTGCCAGCAGTGAATCCTGGCGGGGGGACAATGAGCAGTTCTTC.

The chain joins TRBV5-1 to TRBJ1-1, with D unclear. CDR3 size: 12 residues. CDR1 is SGHRS, CDR2 YFSETQ, per germline. Trimming removed 0 bases at V and 6 bases at J, with 6 bases between. CDR3 sequence reads: CASSLAGSEAFF. The DNA of the CDR3 is TGCGCCAGCAGCTTGGCGGGATCTGAAGCTTTCTTT.